Below are 13 T cell receptor beta chains sequenced from a single sample in a study of PD-1 blockade in mismatch repair-deficient tumors. Sequencing used immunoSEQ multiplex PCR; TCRdb keeps in-frame clones, though not all of them. In the table there are roughly 32,000 clones, more than 70% of which are singletons. The source material was PBMCs, sampled around 6 weeks after starting pembrolizumab. The source of these receptors is an adult with mismatch repair-deficient cancer.

The table lists this clone with a few counts. The chain has TRBV11-2 and TRBJ2-7; TRBD2 aligns across 10 bases. The J segment lost 4 bases and the V segment lost 5 bases, leaving 8 bases of the junction unmatched. The CDR3 contains 15 residues. Looked up from germline, CDR1 is SGHAT and CDR2 is FQNNGV. The CDR3 coding sequence is TGTGCCAGCAGCACTCGGACTAGCGGCAGGTACGAGCAGTACTTC. This gives the protein CASSTRTSGRYEQYF. The complete variable domain, with remaining parts taken from reference TRBV11-2 and TRBJ2-7, reads EAGVAQSPRYKIIEKRQSVAFWCNPISGHATLYWYQQILGQGPKLLIQFQNNGVVDDSQLPKDRFSAERLKGVDSTLKIQPAKLEDSAVYLCASSTRTSGRYEQYFGPGTRLTVT.

This sequence joins TRBV10-3 and TRBJ2-1, with 11 bases that match TRBD2. Trimming took 4 bases from V and 4 from J; bases not matched to a gene: 0. The germline CDR1 and CDR2 sequences are ENHRY and SYGVKD. The CDR3 loop spans 14 amino acids. CDR3 region: CAISGTSGYNEQFF. CDR3 DNA: TGTGCCATCAGTGGGACTAGCGGGTACAATGAGCAGTTCTTC.

This rearrangement joins TRBV13 to TRBJ2-3; D possibly corresponds to TRBD2 (6 bases). V dropped 3 bases and J dropped 2 bases, with 9 bases sitting between them. This CDR3 contains 14 residues. Germline-derived CDR1 and CDR2 are PRHDT and FYEKMQ (reference sequence). CDR3 sequence reads: CASSLGRDTDTQYF. The CDR3, as DNA: TGTGCCAGCAGCTTGGGGCGGGACACAGATACGCAGTATTTT. Full variable domain (rest looked up from reference TRBV13 and TRBJ2-3): AAGVIQSPRHLIKEKRETATLKCYPIPRHDTVYWYQQGPGQDPQFLISFYEKMQSDKGSIPDRFSAQQFSDYHSELNMSSLELGDSALYFCASSLGRDTDTQYFGPGTRLTVL.

This clone has only one observation. J is TRBJ1-1 and V is TRBV6-1; D ambiguous. The V gene's germline CDR1 is MNHNS and CDR2 SASEGT. This CDR3 comprises 13 residues. Trimming took 9 bases from V and 3 from J, leaving 14 bases between them. CDR3 in amino acids: CASFYHGDTEAFF. CDR3 sequence (DNA): TGTGCCAGTTTTTATCACGGAGACACTGAAGCTTTCTTT.

This clone was recorded only once. The V gene is TRBV29-1, the J gene TRBJ1-1; D not certain. The CDR3 loop spans 11 amino acids. Germline V gene sequence: CDR1 SQVTM, CDR2 ANQGSEA. V was cut by 4 bases and J by 3 bases, with 6 bases left in between. CDR3 DNA: TGCAGCGTTGTCAGGTACACTGAAGCTTTCTTT. This sequence encodes CSVVRYTEAFF.

The CDR3 region is CAISVVQGDSLANTEAFF. DNA of the CDR3: TGTGCCATCAGTGTAGTACAGGGCGATAGTTTGGCGAACACTGAAGCTTTCTTT. V usage is TRBV10-3 and J usage is TRBJ1-1; the D gene is possibly TRBD1 (6 bases). Per the germline V gene, CDR1 is ENHRY and CDR2 is SYGVKD. CDR3 size: 18 residues. The ends were cut back, 4 bases at V and 1 base at J, with 22 bases in the middle.

The count of this clone is one. The V and J genes are TRBV11-3 and TRBJ1-2, with D perhaps matching TRBD1 (6 bases). Trimming took off 5 bases at V and 6 bases at J, with 16 bases between the two ends. This CDR3 comprises 14 residues. Germline-derived CDR1 and CDR2 are SGHNT and YENEEA. The CDR3: CASSPRSGVDGYTF. The CDR3 nucleotides are TGTGCCAGCAGCCCCAGGTCAGGGGTCGATGGCTACACCTTC.

V gene TRBV7-3 combines with J gene TRBJ2-3, with 12 bases aligning to TRBD2. The CDR3 is 15 residues long. The trim removed 2 bases at V and 5 bases at J, leaving 2 bases unmatched. The germline gives CDR1 SGHTA, CDR2 FQGTGA. CDR3 coding DNA: TGTGCCAGCAGCTTATCGGGACTAGCGGGAGATACGCAGTATTTT. It encodes CASSLSGLAGDTQYF.

The chain links TRBV6-6 to TRBJ2-1, with 7 bases identical to TRBD2. Per the germline V gene, CDR1 is MNHNY and CDR2 is SVGAGI (reference sequence). The CDR3 runs to 16 residues. J was trimmed by 2 bases and V by 2 bases; bases with no gene match: 6. The CDR3 DNA reads TGTGCCAGCAGTTACCTCAGCGGGGAGCCCTACAATGAGCAGTTCTTC. Translation gives CASSYLSGEPYNEQFF.

By share, this clone ranks as medium-sized. CDR3 bases: TGCGCCAGCAGCCCCGATGCGGGGACCTACGAGCAGTACTTC. Translation gives CASSPDAGTYEQYF. V is TRBV4-1 and J is TRBJ2-7, with D perhaps TRBD2 (6 bases). CDR3 length equals 14 residues. Germline values: CDR1 MGHRA, CDR2 YSYEKL. Trimming removed 4 bases from V and 2 bases from J, with 12 bases in between.

The CDR3 sequence is CASSEQGALSGNTIYF. The CDR3 DNA follows: TGTGCCAGCAGTGAACAGGGTGCCCTCTCTGGAAACACCATATATTTT. V gene TRBV6-1 combines with J gene TRBJ1-3, with D perhaps TRBD1 (5 bases). This CDR3 comprises 16 residues. Germline V gene data show CDR1 as MNHNS and CDR2 as SASEGT. The V gene lost 2 bases and the J gene lost 0 bases, with 11 bases spanning the gap.

J is TRBJ1-1 and V is TRBV19; 7 nucleotides line up with TRBD1. V trimming: 4 bases; J trimming: 9 bases; junction bases outside the gene matches: 8. From germline, CDR1 is LNHDA and CDR2 SQIVND (reference sequence). The CDR3 totals 13 residues. CDR3 in DNA: TGTGCCAGTAGTACCGGACAGGCTGGTAAAGCTTTCTTT. This codes for CASSTGQAGKAFF.

The rearrangement uses TRBV5-1 and TRBJ1-4; TRBD1 might be the D (5 bases). The germline V gene has CDR1 SGHRS and CDR2 YFSETQ. The germline V and J ends were trimmed by 3 bases and 5 bases, with 11 bases remaining between them. The length of the CDR3 is 14 residues. In DNA form, the CDR3 reads TGCGCCAGCAGCTCACAGGTTTACAATGAAAAACTGTTTTTT. It yields the protein CASSSQVYNEKLFF. Combining the CDR3 with reference TRBV5-1 and TRBJ1-4 gives the whole variable domain KAGVTQTPRYLIKTRGQQVTLSCSPISGHRSVSWYQQTPGQGLQFLFEYFSETQRNKGNFPGRFSGRQFSNSRSEMNVSTLELGDSALYLCASSSQVYNEKLFFGSGTQLSVL.